This record covers a single T cell receptor (beta chain). Its target is unknown. This sample was taken from a study of cytomegalovirus exposure and HLA in healthy donors. Study-wide results and limits: Researchers reported from a later analysis that most CMV-associated TCR beta chains appeared HLA-restricted. Productive status was seen about 90% or about 30% of the time for most TCR beta V segments in an earlier analysis. The study reported that TCR beta sequences accurately predicted HLA-A and HLA-B alleles in most subjects.

PCR primers comprised 60 Vbeta and 13 Jbeta primers. Produced via immunoSEQ multiplex PCR; TCRdb's table is partial and in-frame only. The sample has about 190,000 clones, about 80% seen once. Trimming shortened V by 1 base and J by 0 bases, and 12 bases separated the two germline ends. Germline V gene data show CDR1 as SEHNR and CDR2 as FQNEAQ (reference sequence). The CDR3 runs to 16 residues. The origin of this receptor is a woman aged 18-29 years in good health and CMV-seropositive. What was sequenced was PBMCs. The chain carries TRBV7-9 and TRBJ1-2, with D perhaps matching TRBD1 (6 bases). The CDR3 DNA reads TGTGCCAGCAGCTTAGACAGGGCGGTAACTAACTATGGCTACACCTTC. Amino acids: CASSLDRAVTNYGYTF.